One sample yielded the 12 T cell receptor beta chains listed below, sequenced in a study of shared clonotypes between healthy human individuals. Data came from immunoSEQ multiplex PCR; TCRdb stores just in-frame clones and leaves some out. The table includes more than 450,000 clones, about four fifths detected once. Sequenced input: PBMCs. The receptors derive from a woman aged 40 to 55 in good health. Some clones in this sample may be carry-over from other donors' samples.

The rearrangement links TRBV19 to TRBJ2-3; D is unclear. In germline, CDR1 is LNHDA, CDR2 SQIVND (reference sequence). This CDR3 has 15 amino acids. Trimming removed 5 bases from V and 3 bases from J, with 15 bases in between. The CDR3 spells CASSVRLGRTDTQYF. The CDR3 nucleotides read TGTGCCAGTAGTGTTCGACTGGGAAGGACAGATACGCAGTATTTT.

This clone was seen more than once but under ten times. The chain recombines TRBV6-5 with TRBJ2-5; D possibly uses TRBD1 or TRBD2 (5 bases each). The V gene's germline CDR1 is MNHEY and CDR2 SVGAGI. Trimming pared 7 bases from V and 4 bases from J, leaving 16 bases between. This CDR3 contains 14 residues. CDR3 sequence reads: CASTPPGTGETQYF. DNA of the CDR3: TGTGCCAGCACCCCACCGGGGACGGGAGAGACCCAGTACTTC.

This chain uses TRBV6-1 with TRBJ2-7; possible D gene TRBD2, 6 bases. The CDR3 extends over 14 amino acids. The V end was cut by 4 bases, the J end by 2 bases, with 12 bases between. Germline V gene sequence: CDR1 MNHNS, CDR2 SASEGT. CDR3 amino acids: CASSARDFTYEQYF. The CDR3 region has the DNA TGTGCCAGCAGTGCTCGGGACTTTACCTACGAGCAGTACTTC.

This clone was observed a single time. The chain uses TRBV28 and TRBJ1-4; 10 nucleotides line up with TRBD1. With V trimmed by 2 bases and J by 8 bases, 5 bases remained unmatched. The germline gives CDR1 MDHEN, CDR2 SYDVKM. The CDR3 runs to 15 residues. Here the CDR3 reads CASSLAGTGEEKLFF. The CDR3 DNA is TGTGCCAGCAGTTTAGCCGGGACAGGGGAGGAAAAACTGTTTTTT.

The rearrangement uses TRBV15 and TRBJ2-3; D is perhaps TRBD1 or TRBD2 (5 bases each). Germline CDR1 reads LNHNV; CDR2 reads YYDKDF (reference sequence). The CDR3 is 17 residues long. V was shortened by 5 bases and J by 1 base, with 19 bases between the two germline ends. The CDR3: CATSPSGGGWGTDTQYF. Here the CDR3 DNA reads TGTGCCACCAGCCCGTCTGGTGGGGGATGGGGCACAGATACGCAGTATTTT.

The chain recombines TRBV7-2 with TRBJ2-3, with TRBD2 matching over 12 bases. Germline V gene lookup returns CDR1 SGHTA and CDR2 FQGNSA. The CDR3 runs 15 residues. The V segment lost 3 bases and the J segment 6 bases; nucleotides outside the gene matches: 4. CDR3 bases: TGTGCCAGCAGCTTGAGACTAGCGGGAGAGGATACGCAGTATTTT. Translating it yields CASSLRLAGEDTQYF.

CDR3 sequence reads: CASTWDRGTGEKLFF. The CDR3 DNA follows: TGTGCCAGCACCTGGGACAGGGGGACTGGTGAAAAACTGTTTTTT. The chain uses TRBV6-1 and TRBJ1-4, with 11 bases aligning to TRBD1. The CDR3 is made up of 15 amino acids. V was clipped by 7 bases and J by 7 bases; unmatched bases: 8. Germline V gene sequence: CDR1 MNHNS, CDR2 SASEGT.

The table lists this clone with a count of one. CDR3 sequence reads: CASTTGQGVRGYTF. Here the CDR3 DNA reads TGTGCCAGCACCACCGGACAGGGGGTAAGGGGCTACACCTTC. V usage is TRBV27 and J usage is TRBJ1-2; 10 bases fit TRBD1. The V gene's germline CDR1 is MNHEY and CDR2 SMNVEV (reference sequence). The length of the CDR3 is 14 residues. With V trimmed by 7 bases and J by 8 bases, 10 bases remained unmatched.

The chain joins TRBV6-1 to TRBJ1-2, with 11 bases identical to TRBD1. The J segment lost 0 bases and the V segment lost 3 bases, leaving 3 bases of the junction unmatched. This CDR3 has 16 residues. CDR1 is MNHNS and CDR2 is SASEGT in the germline V gene. The CDR3 bases are TGTGCCAGCAGTGAGGACAGGGGGCGAACTAACTATGGCTACACCTTC. Protein: CASSEDRGRTNYGYTF.

As DNA, the CDR3 is TGCGCCAGCAGCTTCATGACTAGCGGGAGTGCAGATACGCAGTATTTT. Amino acids: CASSFMTSGSADTQYF. The chain links TRBV5-1 to TRBJ2-3; 12 nucleotides match TRBD2. Trimming at V came to 2 bases and at J to 4 bases, leaving 5 bases not matched to a gene. The CDR3 has 16 residues. CDR1 and CDR2 from the germline V gene are SGHRS and YFSETQ.

The chain joins TRBV28 to TRBJ2-7; 7 nucleotides agree with TRBD1. Germline V gene lookup returns CDR1 MDHEN and CDR2 SYDVKM. After removal of 5 bases from V and 1 base from J, the junction contained 11 bases not matched to a gene. This CDR3 has 16 amino acids. The CDR3 DNA reads as TGTGCCAGCAGTACACCTCCCCACAGGGGTTCCTACGAGCAGTACTTC. Amino acid sequence: CASSTPPHRGSYEQYF. The full variable domain, rest sourced from reference TRBV28 and TRBJ2-7, is DVKVTQSSRYLVKRTGEKVFLECVQDMDHENMFWYRQDPGLGLRLIYFSYDVKMKEKGDIPEGYSVSREKKERFSLILESASTNQTSMYLCASSTPPHRGSYEQYFGPGTRLTVT.

This clone has only a few counts. The chain recombines TRBV10-3 with TRBJ1-5; tentative D call: TRBD1 (6 bases). The germline V and J ends were trimmed by 8 bases and 3 bases, with 11 bases remaining between them. The germline V gene has CDR1 ENHRY and CDR2 SYGVKD. The CDR3 extends over 13 amino acids. The CDR3 nucleotides read TGTGCCATCCGGGACATCACCAATCAGCCCCAGCATTTT. It encodes CAIRDITNQPQHF.